These 30 T cell receptor beta chains share one sample of origin, sequenced in a study of T cell repertoires in cytomegalovirus infection. TCRdb redid the calling of the reads with MiXCR, one entry per CDR3 protein. This sample yields more than 350,000 distinct CDR3 sequences, of which approximately 32% are seen a single time; around 15% belongs to the top ten. Sequencing input: PBMCs. The source of these receptors is a human donor in good health (CMV status not recorded). Some clones in this sample may be carry-over from other donors' samples.

This clonotype has a count of ten or more. The chain couples TRBV7-9 to TRBJ1-5; maybe TRBD1 (6 bases). Germline V lookup: CDR1 SEHNR, CDR2 FQNEAQ (reference sequence). This CDR3 is 15 amino acids long. The V gene lost 0 bases and the J gene lost 7 bases, with 13 bases spanning the gap. CDR3 bases: TGTGCCAGCAGCTTAGCCAGGGGTGTTGACCAGCCCCAGCATTTT. Translated: CASSLARGVDQPQHF.

In this sample, this clonotype turned up many times. The gene calls are TRBV19 and TRBJ1-2, with D possibly being TRBD1 (6 bases). Germline CDR1 reads LNHDA; CDR2 reads SQIVND (reference sequence). V was clipped by 5 bases and J by 4 bases, with 14 bases between them. This CDR3 region has 14 residues. DNA for the CDR3: TGTGCCAGTAGTCTCCACCAGGGGAGCTATGGCTACACCTTC. This encodes CASSLHQGSYGYTF.

J is TRBJ2-3 and V is TRBV6-6; 10 bases line up with TRBD1. The germline V gene encodes CDR1 MNHNY and CDR2 SVGAGI (reference sequence). The CDR3 totals 16 residues. V shed 4 bases and J 3 bases; nucleotides not matched to a gene: 7. The CDR3 DNA follows: TGTGCCAGCAGTTCCCGGGGACAGGGGTGGACAGATACGCAGTATTTT. It codes for CASSSRGQGWTDTQYF.

This clonotype was observed a few times. This chain connects TRBV20-1 to TRBJ1-5; D unresolved. This CDR3 is built from 14 residues. Germline CDR1 reads DFQATT; CDR2 reads SNEGSKA (reference sequence). The V gene lost 5 bases and the J gene lost 3 bases, with 14 bases spanning the gap. The DNA of the CDR3 is TGCAGTGCTGCGGAATCGATTGACAATCAGCCCCAGCATTTT. It yields the protein CSAAESIDNQPQHF.

J is TRBJ2-2 and V is TRBV7-3; a possible D gene is TRBD1 (6 bases). Trimming left V 5 bases short and J 5 bases short, with 9 bases between. This CDR3 is built from 13 residues. Looked up from germline, CDR1 is SGHTA and CDR2 is FQGTGA. DNA for the CDR3: TGTGCCAGCAGCCGGACAGATACCGGGGAGCTGTTTTTT. Its protein product is CASSRTDTGELFF.

This clonotype was seen a handful of times. The chain is built from TRBV4-3 and TRBJ1-2; D is uncertain. Germline assignment: CDR1 LGHNA and CDR2 YSLEER. Trimming left V 1 base short and J 6 bases short, with 24 bases between. CDR3 size: 18 residues. CDR3 loop: CASSQGFGASLVLDGYTF. The CDR3 nucleotides read TGCGCCAGCAGCCAAGGGTTTGGTGCGTCACTGGTCTTGGATGGCTACACCTTC.

CDR3 sequence: CASSYGIAGQSTDTQYF. Here the CDR3 DNA reads TGTGCCAGCAGTTACGGGATAGCGGGGCAGTCCACAGATACGCAGTATTTT. This chain links TRBV6-5 with TRBJ2-3; 8 bases align to TRBD2. The germline V gene has CDR1 MNHEY and CDR2 SVGAGI. This CDR3 region has 17 residues. V lost 2 bases, J lost 2 bases, and 9 bases stayed unmatched.

This chain's CDR3 is CASSYSYFQETQYF. The DNA for the CDR3 is TGTGCCAGCAGTTACTCGTACTTCCAAGAGACCCAGTACTTC. J is TRBJ2-5 and V is TRBV6-2 or TRBV6-3; D is unclear. The CDR3 has 14 residues. Germline CDR1 MNHEY, CDR2 SVGEGT. Trimming pared 0 bases from V and 1 base from J, leaving 6 bases between.

Remarks on this clonotype: The germline gene is not matched at one end of the junction; a read error may be the cause. CDR3: CDSSSEAGGQETQYF. In nucleotides, the CDR3 is TGTGACAGCAGCTCAGAAGCTGGTGGCCAAGAGACCCAGTACTTC. The rearrangement links TRBV7-6 to TRBJ2-5; D is unclear. The CDR3 covers 15 residues. Germline lookup yields CDR1 SGHVS and CDR2 FNYEAQ.

As regards this clonotype: Just one base apart from a much larger clone, this may be a read error. This sequence joins TRBV27 and TRBJ2-2; D might be TRBD2 (5 bases). Trimming removed 3 bases from V and 1 base from J, with 15 bases in between. The CDR3 runs 17 residues. Per the germline V gene, CDR1 is MNHEY and CDR2 is SMNVEV (reference sequence). The CDR3 loop reads CASSFYGVAWNTGELFF. In nucleotides, the CDR3 is TGTGCCAGCAGTTTCTATGGTGTAGCGTGGAACACCGGGGAGCTGTTTTTT.

The chain has TRBV9 and TRBJ2-3, with TRBD2 identical over 8 bases. The V gene's germline CDR1 is SGDLS and CDR2 YYNGEE. The CDR3 spans 15 residues. Germline trimming cut 1 base from V and 2 bases from J; bases unmatched to any gene: 3. The CDR3 DNA is TGTGCCAGCAGCGTAACTAGCGGAACCACAGATACGCAGTATTTT. The encoded protein is CASSVTSGTTDTQYF.

The chain has TRBV19 and TRBJ2-7; possibly TRBD1 or TRBD2 for D (6 bases each). The CDR3 has 15 residues. Trimming stripped 3 bases from V and 6 bases from J, with 18 bases between. Germline lookup yields CDR1 LNHDA and CDR2 SQIVND (reference sequence). The CDR3 region is CASSMYGGGILEQYF. Here the CDR3 DNA reads TGTGCCAGTAGTATGTATGGAGGGGGAATCCTCGAGCAGTACTTC.

This clonotype was observed a handful of times. As DNA, the CDR3 is TGTGCCAGCAGCTTAGGTCCGGGGGCCTACGAGCAGTACTTC. Encoded protein: CASSLGPGAYEQYF. The V call is TRBV7-3, the J call TRBJ2-7, with TRBD2 as a possible D gene (6 bases). V was clipped by 2 bases and J by 2 bases, with 10 bases between them. The germline gives CDR1 SGHTA, CDR2 FQGTGA. The CDR3 contains 14 residues.

V and J are TRBV4-3 and TRBJ1-1; a possible D gene is TRBD1 (5 bases). V was shortened by 1 base and J by 1 base, with 13 bases between the two germline ends. Germline-derived CDR1 and CDR2 are LGHNA and YSLEER. CDR3 length equals 16 residues. CDR3 in amino acids: CASSQGRGGRNTEAFF. Written as DNA, the CDR3 is TGCGCCAGCAGCCAAGGGAGGGGAGGGCGGAACACTGAAGCTTTCTTT.

As to this clonotype: The conserved closing phenylalanine or tryptophan is absent in this CDR3, likely reflecting a read error. The J gene is TRBJ2-1, the V gene TRBV7-6, with D perhaps matching TRBD1 (6 bases). The ends were cut back, 5 bases at V and 0 bases at J, with 11 bases in the middle. Germline V CDR1 and CDR2: SGHVS, FNYEAQ. CDR3 length equals 15 residues. The CDR3 DNA reads as TGTGCCAGCAGCACAGGACAGAGCTCCTACAATGAGCAGTTCTTA. Its translation: CASSTGQSSYNEQFL.

Only a few counts were recorded for this clonotype. V usage is TRBV7-8 and J usage is TRBJ2-1; the match to TRBD2 covers 10 bases. V trimming: 1 base; J trimming: 10 bases; junction bases outside the gene matches: 7. This CDR3 region has 15 residues. Germline V gene lookup returns CDR1 SGHVS and CDR2 FQNEAQ. In DNA, the CDR3 is TGTGCCAGCAGCTTAGGGGTCGGACTAGCGGAGGAGCAGTTCTTC. The encoded protein is CASSLGVGLAEEQFF.

The table lists this clonotype with many counts. V gene TRBV28 combines with J gene TRBJ1-2; D is ambiguous. Germline assignment: CDR1 MDHEN and CDR2 SYDVKM. The CDR3 totals 12 residues. The CDR3 protein is CASLVRNYGYTF. The CDR3 nucleotides read TGTGCTTCACTTGTCAGAAACTATGGCTACACCTTC.

The V call is TRBV20-1, the J call TRBJ2-7, with D possibly matching TRBD2 (5 bases). This CDR3 contains 13 residues. The germline V gene has CDR1 DFQATT and CDR2 SNEGSKA (reference sequence). The V end was cut by 3 bases, the J end by 5 bases, with 14 bases between. The CDR3 reads CSARVPGDHEQYF. The CDR3 region has the DNA TGCAGTGCTAGGGTTCCCGGGGATCACGAGCAGTACTTC.

This clonotype was observed a handful of times. The chain is built from TRBV28 and TRBJ1-5, with a possible D match to TRBD1 (5 bases). The CDR3 runs 15 residues. The germline V gene has CDR1 MDHEN and CDR2 SYDVKM. Trimming took 5 bases from V and 3 from J, leaving 14 bases between them. This CDR3 is CASSPRQTVNQPQHF. The CDR3 bases are TGTGCCAGCAGTCCGCGACAGACGGTCAATCAGCCCCAGCATTTT.

The chain links TRBV28 to TRBJ1-5; perhaps TRBD1 as D (5 bases). Germline values: CDR1 MDHEN, CDR2 SYDVKM. V dropped 7 bases and J dropped 6 bases, with 19 bases sitting between them. The CDR3 is made up of 15 amino acids. CDR3 residues: CASNIQGGRFQPQHF. CDR3 sequence (DNA): TGTGCCAGCAATATTCAGGGAGGTCGGTTTCAGCCCCAGCATTTT. Full variable domain (rest looked up from reference TRBV28 and TRBJ1-5): DVKVTQSSRYLVKRTGEKVFLECVQDMDHENMFWYRQDPGLGLRLIYFSYDVKMKEKGDIPEGYSVSREKKERFSLILESASTNQTSMYLCASNIQGGRFQPQHFGDGTRLSIL.

Regarding this clonotype: A much larger clone is a single base away; this may be a read error. J is TRBJ1-4 and V is TRBV14; tentative D call: TRBD1 (5 bases). Germline assignment: CDR1 SGHDN and CDR2 FVKESK. The CDR3 is 14 amino acids. CDR3 sequence reads: CARSAGIRNEKLFF. In DNA form, the CDR3 reads TGTGCCCGCAGTGCAGGGATTCGGAATGAAAAACTGTTTTTT.

This rearrangement joins TRBV24-1 to TRBJ2-1, with 10 bases lining up with TRBD2. Unmatched junction bases numbered 20, after V lost 5 bases and J lost 5 bases. The CDR3 covers 20 residues. The germline V gene encodes CDR1 KGHDR and CDR2 SFDVKD. The DNA for the CDR3 is TGTGCCACCAGTGGGGAGGTGGGGGGGCGCCAGCGGGGGGGACACAATGAGCAGTTCTTC. It yields the protein CATSGEVGGRQRGGHNEQFF.

There are a few counts of this clonotype. The CDR3 DNA reads as TGTGCCAGCAGTTACTCGACGCCCAGGGATCGAACTGAAGCTTTCTTT. Encoded protein: CASSYSTPRDRTEAFF. The J gene is TRBJ1-1, the V gene TRBV6-5; tentatively, D is TRBD1 (5 bases). The V end was cut by 0 bases, the J end by 5 bases, with 16 bases between. Germline CDR1 is MNHEY and CDR2 is SVGAGI. The CDR3 totals 16 residues.

This chain joins TRBV27 and TRBJ2-6; weak D call: TRBD1 (5 bases). The CDR3 is 15 residues long. V lost 5 bases and J lost 1, with 9 bases in between. Germline V CDR1 and CDR2: MNHEY, SMNVEV (reference sequence). CDR3 amino acids: CASSSPGSGANVLTF. In DNA, the CDR3 is TGTGCCAGCAGTAGCCCAGGGTCTGGGGCCAACGTCCTGACTTTC.

This clonotype was detected ten times or more. The gene calls are TRBV7-2 and TRBJ2-7, with TRBD1 as a possible D gene (5 bases). Germline CDR1 and CDR2: SGHTA and FQGNSA. The CDR3 loop spans 14 amino acids. Trimming took off 2 bases at V and 5 bases at J, with 13 bases between the two ends. The CDR3 loop reads CASSLSSGLDEQYF. In DNA form, the CDR3 reads TGTGCCAGCAGCTTAAGTTCAGGGTTAGACGAGCAGTACTTC.

The chain couples TRBV20-1 to TRBJ2-2; a weak D match, TRBD1 (6 bases). Germline V gene data show CDR1 as DFQATT and CDR2 as SNEGSKA (reference sequence). Trimming left V 0 bases short and J 7 bases short, with 24 bases between. The CDR3 covers 18 residues. This chain's CDR3 is CSARDLSGTSLSSGELFF. The CDR3, as DNA: TGCAGTGCTAGAGATCTTTCGGGGACATCGCTATCCAGCGGGGAGCTGTTTTTT.

This clonotype was detected ten times or more. The gene calls are TRBV6-1 and TRBJ2-7; TRBD1 matches 7 bases. With V trimmed by 11 bases and J by 0 bases, 13 bases remained unmatched. CDR3 length: 15 amino acids. Germline V gene data show CDR1 as MNHNS and CDR2 as SASEGT. The DNA for the CDR3 is TGTGCCGGAAAGAGTACCGGGACAGACTCCTACGAGCAGTACTTC. It specifies CAGKSTGTDSYEQYF.

The sample holds a few counts of this clonotype. The J gene is TRBJ1-1, the V gene TRBV19; 7 bases line up with TRBD1. The germline gives CDR1 LNHDA, CDR2 SQIVND (reference sequence). The CDR3 runs 16 residues. V dropped 6 bases and J dropped 1; count of bases not matched to a gene: 11. CDR3 sequence: CASSRDWGQTNTEAFF. DNA for the CDR3: TGTGCCAGTAGCCGAGACTGGGGACAGACGAACACTGAAGCTTTCTTT.

V usage is TRBV4-1 and J usage is TRBJ2-7; the D gene could be TRBD1 or TRBD2 (6 bases each). The germline CDR1 and CDR2 sequences are MGHRA and YSYEKL. The CDR3 loop spans 17 amino acids. The V gene lost 2 bases and the J gene lost 6 bases, with 23 bases spanning the gap. CDR3 loop: CASSQWGKGGRVSEQYF. As DNA, the CDR3 is TGCGCCAGCAGCCAATGGGGGAAGGGGGGCCGTGTCTCCGAGCAGTACTTC.

This chain connects TRBV7-9 to TRBJ2-1, with 8 bases matching TRBD2. After removal of 5 bases from V and 0 bases from J, the junction contained 6 bases not matched to a gene. Germline values: CDR1 SEHNR, CDR2 FQNEAQ (reference sequence). The CDR3 totals 16 residues. In DNA form, the CDR3 reads TGTGCCAGCAGCCCCGAACTAGCGGTCTCCTACAATGAGCAGTTCTTC. Protein product: CASSPELAVSYNEQFF.